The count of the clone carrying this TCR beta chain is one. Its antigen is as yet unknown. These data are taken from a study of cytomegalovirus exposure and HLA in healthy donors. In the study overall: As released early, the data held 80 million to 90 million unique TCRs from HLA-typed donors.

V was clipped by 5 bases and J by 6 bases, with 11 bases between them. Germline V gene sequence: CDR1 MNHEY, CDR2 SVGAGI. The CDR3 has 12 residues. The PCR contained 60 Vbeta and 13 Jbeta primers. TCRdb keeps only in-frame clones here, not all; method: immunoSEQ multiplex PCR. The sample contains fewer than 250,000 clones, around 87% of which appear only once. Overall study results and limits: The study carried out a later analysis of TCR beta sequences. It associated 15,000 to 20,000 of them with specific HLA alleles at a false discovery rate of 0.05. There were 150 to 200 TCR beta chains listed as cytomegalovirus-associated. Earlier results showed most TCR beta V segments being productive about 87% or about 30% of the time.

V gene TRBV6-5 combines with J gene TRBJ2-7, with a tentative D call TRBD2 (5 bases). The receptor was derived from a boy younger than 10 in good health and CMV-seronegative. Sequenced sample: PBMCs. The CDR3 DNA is TGTGCCAGCAGTAGCCTAGCCGGCGAGCAGTACTTC. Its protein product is CASSSLAGEQYF.